These 11 T cell receptor beta chains were all obtained from the same sample, sequenced in a study of blood T cell repertoires in COVID-19. Sequencing was performed with immunoSEQ multiplex PCR; in TCRdb, only in-frame clones are kept and a portion is missing. Altogether about 340,000 clones are present, 87% being singletons, with the ten largest covering about 6.9%. The source material was peripheral blood. These TCRs come from a woman aged 50 to 65 with COVID-19, enrolled during active disease.

The chain combines TRBV7-9 with TRBJ2-7; perhaps TRBD2 as D (6 bases). The CDR3 covers 15 residues. Germline V gives CDR1 SEHNR, CDR2 FQNEAQ (reference sequence). With 5 bases removed from V and 4 bases from J, the gap between germline ends came to 18 bases. The DNA for the CDR3 is TGTGCCAGCAGCCCCGACATGCGGGGACGGTACGAGCAGTACTTC. Translating gives CASSPDMRGRYEQYF.

The DNA of the CDR3 is TGTGCCAGCTCATCGGACAGGGAGGACTATGGCTACACCTTC. Encoded protein: CASSSDREDYGYTF. The chain employs TRBV18 and TRBJ1-2, with TRBD1 identical over 8 bases. J was trimmed by 3 bases and V by 5 bases; bases with no gene match: 5. Per germline, CDR1 KGHSH and CDR2 LQKENI. This CDR3 region has 14 residues.

The chain combines TRBV11-3 with TRBJ1-4; 10 bases align to TRBD1. There are 14 residues in the CDR3. The junction had 4 bases not matched to a gene; V was cut back by 4 bases and J by 8 bases. The germline CDR1 and CDR2 sequences are SGHNT and YENEEA. DNA of the CDR3: TGTGCCAGCAGCTCCGGACAGGGGGGGGAAAAACTGTTTTTT. Translated: CASSSGQGGEKLFF.

The chain recombines TRBV2 with TRBJ2-7; TRBD1 matches at 10 bases. The CDR3 is 14 residues long. J was trimmed by 2 bases and V by 6 bases; bases with no gene match: 4. Germline CDR1 reads SNHLY; CDR2 reads FYNNEI. CDR3 in DNA: TGTGCCAGCAGCCCCGGGACAGGGGCCTACGAGCAGTACTTC. It translates to CASSPGTGAYEQYF.

This sequence joins TRBV25-1 and TRBJ1-4; D is uncertain. Per germline, CDR1 MGHDK and CDR2 SYGVNS. The CDR3 covers 16 residues. V shed 3 bases and J shed 8 bases, with 19 bases lying between them. In DNA, the CDR3 is TGTGCCAGCAGTGACAGGACTGAGGGAGTTCGGGAAAAACTGTTTTTT. This translates into CASSDRTEGVREKLFF. The full variable domain, with the rest looked up from reference TRBV25-1 and TRBJ1-4, is EADIYQTPRYLVIGTGKKITLECSQTMGHDKMYWYQQDPGMELHLIHYSYGVNSTEKGDLSSESTVSRIRTEHFPLTLESARPSHTSQYLCASSDRTEGVREKLFFGSGTQLSVL.

A remark on this clone: Other DNA variants within this sample encode the same CDR3. This chain joins TRBV7-2 and TRBJ2-7, with TRBD2 identical over 8 bases. This CDR3 is built from 14 residues. Germline CDR1 is SGHTA and CDR2 is FQGNSA. V trimming: 3 bases; J trimming: 1 base; junction bases outside the gene matches: 2. CDR3 in DNA: TGTGCCAGCAGCTTCGGGGGGGGTTCCTACGAGCAGTACTTC. Translated: CASSFGGGSYEQYF.

This clone was counted between two and nine times. This chain joins TRBV29-1 and TRBJ2-7, with a tentative D call TRBD2 (6 bases). The CDR3 is 13 residues long. CDR1 and CDR2 from the germline V gene are SQVTM and ANQGSEA. Between the trimmed V and J ends, which lost 8 bases and 6 bases, there was a span of 20 bases. The CDR3 here is CSFVGFGGREQYF. The CDR3 DNA reads as TGCAGCTTTGTAGGATTCGGGGGACGCGAGCAGTACTTC.

CDR3 in DNA: TGTGCCTCGGAGGTTCCTCTTTTAGACAGGGGAGGGGAAGACTATGGCTACACCTTC. Translated: CASEVPLLDRGGEDYGYTF. The gene calls are TRBV30 and TRBJ1-2, with 8 bases that match TRBD1. Losses at the gene ends were 7 bases for V and 3 bases for J; bases not matched to a gene: 25. Germline CDR1 is GTSNPN and CDR2 is SVGIG (reference sequence). The CDR3 contains 19 residues.

J is TRBJ1-1 and V is TRBV5-6, with no clear D. CDR3 length: 14 amino acids. Trimming removed 0 bases from V and 5 bases from J, with 11 bases in between. CDR1 and CDR2 from the germline V gene are SGHDT and YYEEEE. CDR3 nucleotides: TGTGCCAGCAGCTTGGTTGCGGGAAGGACTGAAGCTTTCTTT. Translating it yields CASSLVAGRTEAFF.

This clone was seen only a few times. The chain carries TRBV7-6 and TRBJ2-2; D gene unclear. Germline V lookup: CDR1 SGHVS, CDR2 FNYEAQ. There are 15 residues in the CDR3. V lost 2 bases and J 7 bases, leaving 14 bases between the germline ends. CDR3 nucleotides: TGTGCCAGCAGCTTAATGGCAGAAAGTATCGGGGAGCTGTTTTTT. Translating gives CASSLMAESIGELFF.

As regards this clone: Other DNA sequences in the sample encode the same CDR3. The J gene is TRBJ1-2, the V gene TRBV7-9, with 10 nucleotides matching TRBD1. The CDR3 loop spans 14 amino acids. Germline CDR1 reads SEHNR; CDR2 reads FQNEAQ (reference sequence). After removal of 5 bases from V and 3 bases from J, the junction contained 3 bases not matched to a gene. The CDR3 loop reads CASSPGQGDYGYTF. The CDR3 DNA is TGTGCCAGCAGCCCCGGACAGGGGGACTATGGCTACACCTTC.